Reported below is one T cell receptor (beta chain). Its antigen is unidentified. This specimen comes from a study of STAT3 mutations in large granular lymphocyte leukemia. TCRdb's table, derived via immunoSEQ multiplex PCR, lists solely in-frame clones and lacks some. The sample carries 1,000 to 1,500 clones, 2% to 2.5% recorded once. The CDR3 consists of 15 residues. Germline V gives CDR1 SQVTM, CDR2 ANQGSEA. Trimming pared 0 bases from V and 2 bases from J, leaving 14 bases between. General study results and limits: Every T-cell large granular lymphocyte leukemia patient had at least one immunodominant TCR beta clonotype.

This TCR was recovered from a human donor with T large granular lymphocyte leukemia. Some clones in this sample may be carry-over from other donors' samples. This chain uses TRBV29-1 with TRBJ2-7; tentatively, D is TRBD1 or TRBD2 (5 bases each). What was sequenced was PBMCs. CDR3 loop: CSVEDSDSVTYEQYF. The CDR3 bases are TGCAGCGTTGAAGATAGCGACAGTGTAACCTACGAGCAGTACTTC.